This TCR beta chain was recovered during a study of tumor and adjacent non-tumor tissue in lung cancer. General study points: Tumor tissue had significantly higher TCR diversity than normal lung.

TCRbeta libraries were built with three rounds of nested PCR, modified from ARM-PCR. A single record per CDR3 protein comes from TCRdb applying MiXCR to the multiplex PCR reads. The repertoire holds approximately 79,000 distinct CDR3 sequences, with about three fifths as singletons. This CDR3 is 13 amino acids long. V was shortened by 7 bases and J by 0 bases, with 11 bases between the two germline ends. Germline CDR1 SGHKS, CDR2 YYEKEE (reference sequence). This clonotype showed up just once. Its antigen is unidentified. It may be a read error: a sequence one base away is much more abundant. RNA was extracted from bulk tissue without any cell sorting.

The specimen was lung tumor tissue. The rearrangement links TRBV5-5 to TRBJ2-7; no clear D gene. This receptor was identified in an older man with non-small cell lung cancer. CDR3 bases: TGTGCCAGCCGTTCGGGCCACTCCTACGAGCAGTACTTC. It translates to CASRSGHSYEQYF.